What follows is one T cell receptor beta chain and its context. Its target is not known. The sample comes from a study of blood T cells in healthy people across ages. Then a second PCR, running roughly 6 to 12 cycles, was carried out with a sample-barcoded 5' primer and a J-beta primer mix. Tagging of each cDNA molecule was performed by a template-switch adaptor with 12 random nucleotides. TCRdb fed the 5' RACE reads into MiXCR, producing one record per CDR3 protein. The sample has more than 550,000 distinct CDR3 sequences; 22% are singletons. General study findings and limits: Unsorted PBMC material precluded a definitive naive versus antigen-experienced comparison.

Peripheral blood samples of 7.5 to 10 milliliters were drawn from each donor. CDR1 and CDR2 from the germline V gene are MNHNS and SASEGT. The CDR3 length is 13 residues. The V gene lost 3 bases and the J gene lost 7 bases, with 7 bases spanning the gap. The sample comprised blood. V and J are TRBV6-1 and TRBJ1-6; no clear D. The TCR was taken from a man aged 70 or older in good health. The CDR3 is CASSDMRNSPLHF. The CDR3 DNA reads TGTGCCAGCAGTGATATGCGGAATTCACCCCTCCACTTT.